Listed below are T cell receptor beta chains from one sample, sequenced in a study of cytomegalovirus exposure and HLA in healthy donors. Repertoires were generated with immunoSEQ multiplex PCR, while TCRdb's copy carries only in-frame clones and drops some. Seen here are some 180,000 clones, around 78% observed once, and the top ten hold roughly an eighth. The sequencing input was PBMCs. Receptors originate from a woman in her 30s in good health and CMV-seropositive. The CDR3 runs from the conserved cysteine through the conserved F or W.

v_call: TRBV11-2
cdr3_aa: CASSLDSGIGWENIQYF

v_call: TRBV5-1
cdr3_aa: CASSFSGTVNEKLFF

v_call: TRBV19
cdr3_aa: CASSIREARNQPQHF

v_call: TRBV15
cdr3_aa: CATSRDRRNEQFF

v_call: TRBV27
cdr3_aa: CASSLVGAANTEAFF

v_call: TRBV6-1
cdr3_aa: CASRERLAGSDTQYF

v_call: TRBV6-4
cdr3_aa: CASSDYGGEMNEQFF

v_call: TRBV18
cdr3_aa: CASSSLKGGALTDTQYF

v_call: TRBV11-2
cdr3_aa: CASSWGATSGRSSYNEQFF

v_call: TRBV19
cdr3_aa: CASSSISGRAVYEQYF

v_call: TRBV27
cdr3_aa: CASSLGGRYNEQFF

v_call: TRBV7-2
cdr3_aa: CASKGGQTNTGELFF

v_call: TRBV14
cdr3_aa: CASSQEGQGHDYGYTF

v_call: TRBV19
cdr3_aa: CASRSPTGGESGYTF

v_call: TRBV30
cdr3_aa: CAWSDFYGGLSYEQYF

v_call: TRBV29-1
cdr3_aa: CSVTTDRNYGYTF

v_call: TRBV19
cdr3_aa: CATLPGDRELANYGYTF

v_call: TRBV2
cdr3_aa: CASSLTGVVVSGGELFF

v_call: TRBV5-1
cdr3_aa: CASSYYTGQGLYEQYF

v_call: TRBV28
cdr3_aa: CASSPPGSSYEQYF

v_call: TRBV4-1
cdr3_aa: CASRLTSGRASGELFF

v_call: TRBV18
cdr3_aa: CASSPPVIPGYGYTF

v_call: TRBV7-9
cdr3_aa: CSSSRSSASGELFF

v_call: TRBV11-2
cdr3_aa: CASSSQNEYGTEAFF

v_call: TRBV28
cdr3_aa: CASSLGRSANYGYTF

v_call: TRBV5-4
cdr3_aa: CASRTSYTDTQYF

v_call: TRBV28
cdr3_aa: CASSFVAGGDTEAFF

v_call: TRBV7-6
cdr3_aa: CASSQGQNNEQFF

v_call: TRBV11-3
cdr3_aa: CASSPVPGNYNEQFF

v_call: TRBV7-2
cdr3_aa: CAVLGAPGAEAFF

v_call: TRBV30
cdr3_aa: CAWKDRGEQYF

v_call: TRBV11-3
cdr3_aa: CASSRGTEAFF

v_call: TRBV21-1
cdr3_aa: CASSSPAGGTTDTQYF

v_call: TRBV5-1
cdr3_aa: CASSLEVTTRFSGNTIYF

v_call: TRBV6-1
cdr3_aa: CASRRDFNTYNEQFF

v_call: TRBV7-9
cdr3_aa: CASSLGDRGGEKLFF

v_call: TRBV11-2
cdr3_aa: CASSHKGNSYEQYF

v_call: TRBV27
cdr3_aa: CASSLLVGTGGYTF

v_call: TRBV28
cdr3_aa: CASSLSGIYNEQFF

v_call: TRBV28
cdr3_aa: CASTTGQTDTQYF

v_call: TRBV6-1
cdr3_aa: CASSEAVPSSGYGYTF

v_call: TRBV19
cdr3_aa: CASSTTVPNTEAFF

v_call: TRBV15
cdr3_aa: CATSRRREFQETQYF

v_call: TRBV7-9
cdr3_aa: CASRGERGNLNTQYF

v_call: TRBV6-6
cdr3_aa: CASSYLDRTEQFF